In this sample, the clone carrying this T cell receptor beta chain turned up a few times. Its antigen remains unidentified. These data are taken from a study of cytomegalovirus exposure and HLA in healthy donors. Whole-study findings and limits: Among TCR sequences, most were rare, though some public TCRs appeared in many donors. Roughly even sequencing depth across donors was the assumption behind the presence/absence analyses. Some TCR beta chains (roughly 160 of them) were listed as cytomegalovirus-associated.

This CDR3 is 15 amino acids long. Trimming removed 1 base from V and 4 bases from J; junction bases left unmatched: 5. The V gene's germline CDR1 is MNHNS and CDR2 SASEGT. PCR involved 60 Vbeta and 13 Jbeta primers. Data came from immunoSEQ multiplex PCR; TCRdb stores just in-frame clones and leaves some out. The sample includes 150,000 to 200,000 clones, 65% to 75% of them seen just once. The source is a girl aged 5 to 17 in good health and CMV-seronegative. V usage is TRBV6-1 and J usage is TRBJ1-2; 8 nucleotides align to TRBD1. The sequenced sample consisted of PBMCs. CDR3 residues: CASSEGGQAFYGYTF. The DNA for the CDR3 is TGTGCCAGCAGTGAAGGGGGACAGGCCTTCTATGGCTACACCTTC.